This T cell receptor beta chain was obtained from a study of molecular identifiers for immune sequencing clone quantification. Turning to the study itself: Five aliquots were made in replicates from the RNA of about 20,000 or 100,000 naive CD8 cells, and four were sequenced.

This clonotype was observed at least ten times. Its antigen is unidentified. Study conclusions and caveats: Sizes of clones that are highly expanded could be underestimated (if identical TCR molecules share a barcode).

Germline V gives CDR1 MDHEN, CDR2 SYDVKM. This CDR3 contains 16 residues. Trimming took off 2 bases at V and 2 bases at J, with 12 bases between the two ends. Previously reported methods and listed TCR primers produced the bulk TCR libraries. TCRdb reprocessed the PCR reads via MiXCR and lists one record per CDR3 protein. This sample has about 640,000 distinct CDR3 sequences, with 15% to 20% found just once. Each library that profiled naive CD8 cells came from around 20,000 to 990,000 sorted cells with 10%, 30% or 50% RNA. This chain connects TRBV28 to TRBJ2-2; tentative D call: TRBD1 (6 bases). The sequence came from a human donor in good health. Some libraries in this study had Jurkat cell RNA spiked in. Sequencing was performed on naive CD8+ T cells from blood, with Jurkat cell RNA spiked in. Regarding subset: FACS-sorted CD8+CD4-CCR7+CD45RA+ naive T cells. CDR3 residues: CASSLATGTNTGELFF. The CDR3 DNA is TGTGCCAGCAGTTTAGCCACCGGGACAAACACCGGGGAGCTGTTTTTT. Variable domain in full (rest from reference TRBV28 and TRBJ2-2): DVKVTQSSRYLVKRTGEKVFLECVQDMDHENMFWYRQDPGLGLRLIYFSYDVKMKEKGDIPEGYSVSREKKERFSLILESASTNQTSMYLCASSLATGTNTGELFFGEGSRLTVL.